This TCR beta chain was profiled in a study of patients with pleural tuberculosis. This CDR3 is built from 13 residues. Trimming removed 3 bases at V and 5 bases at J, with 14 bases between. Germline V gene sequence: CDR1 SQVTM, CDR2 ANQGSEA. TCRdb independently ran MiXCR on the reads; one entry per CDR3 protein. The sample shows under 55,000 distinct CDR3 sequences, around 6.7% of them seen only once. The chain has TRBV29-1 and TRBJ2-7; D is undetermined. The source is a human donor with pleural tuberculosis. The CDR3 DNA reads TGCAGCGTTGACGTCGGCAGGTCCCACGAGCAGTACTTC. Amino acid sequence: CSVDVGRSHEQYF.